Sequencing of this T cell receptor beta chain was carried out in a study of blood T cell repertoires in COVID-19. V lost 2 bases and J lost 6; bases outside the gene matches: 6. CDR3 length: 15 amino acids. CDR1 is SGHTA, CDR2 FQGNSA, per germline. As processed by the authors: Amplification of reference gene primers was used by the study to estimate nucleated cell counts. The assay was immunoSEQ multiplex PCR, and TCRdb's table has in-frame clones only and misses some. V and J calls and clone size follow that table, whereas D and trimming were derived from the DNA. This table holds 150,000 to 200,000 clones, around four fifths found once.

This sequence originates from a man aged 35 to 55 who had recovered from COVID-19. The V call is TRBV7-2, the J call TRBJ1-5, with 8 bases aligning to TRBD1. Sequencing input: PBMCs or T cells enriched from blood (not recorded which). In DNA form, the CDR3 reads TGTGCCAGCAGCTTAAGGGCTGACAGGGGTCAGCCCCAGCATTTT. Amino acids: CASSLRADRGQPQHF.